Shown below are 12 T cell receptor beta chains from a single sample sequenced in a study of cytomegalovirus exposure and HLA in healthy donors. Assay: immunoSEQ multiplex PCR; the TCRdb copy retains only in-frame clones and omits some. The top ten hold about 0.8% of the sample, which has 330,000 or so clones, roughly 85% seen once. The sequencing input was PBMCs. The receptor set was obtained from a woman under 30 in good health and CMV-seronegative.

The rearrangement uses TRBV27 and TRBJ2-7; tentative D call: TRBD2 (6 bases). Trimming left V 3 bases short and J 7 bases short, with 16 bases between. The CDR3 is made up of 14 amino acids. The V gene's germline CDR1 is MNHEY and CDR2 SMNVEV (reference sequence). This chain's CDR3 is CASSFVGGTQEQYF. CDR3 DNA: TGTGCCAGCAGTTTTGTGGGGGGAACTCAAGAGCAGTACTTC.

This chain links TRBV2 with TRBJ2-1, with 14 bases lining up with TRBD2. J gave up 5 bases and V 7 bases, and 1 base lay outside the gene matches. Germline CDR1 is SNHLY and CDR2 is FYNNEI. The CDR3 consists of 14 residues. The CDR3 spells CASTGLAGDNEQFF. The CDR3, as DNA: TGTGCCAGCACGGGACTAGCGGGGGACAATGAGCAGTTCTTC.

The rearrangement links TRBV5-1 to TRBJ2-6; weak D call: TRBD1 (5 bases). The CDR3 totals 16 residues. Germline V gene lookup returns CDR1 SGHRS and CDR2 YFSETQ. The V end lost 4 bases, the J end lost 2 bases, and 13 bases lay between the germline ends. The CDR3 DNA reads TGCGCCAGCAGCCACTCCCCCAGGGCTGGGGCCAACGTCCTGACTTTC. Protein product: CASSHSPRAGANVLTF. Variable domain in full (rest from reference TRBV5-1 and TRBJ2-6): KAGVTQTPRYLIKTRGQQVTLSCSPISGHRSVSWYQQTPGQGLQFLFEYFSETQRNKGNFPGRFSGRQFSNSRSEMNVSTLELGDSALYLCASSHSPRAGANVLTFGAGSRLTVL.

The CDR3 sequence: CASSLGTSGTYEQYF. Written as DNA, the CDR3 is TGTGCCAGCAGCTTGGGGACTAGCGGAACCTACGAGCAGTACTTC. The genes are TRBV13 and TRBJ2-7; 11 nucleotides match TRBD2. Trimming cost V 3 bases and J 2 bases; bases outside gene matches: 3. Looked up from germline, CDR1 is PRHDT and CDR2 is FYEKMQ (reference sequence). The CDR3 loop spans 15 amino acids.

The chain couples TRBV19 to TRBJ1-1, with D perhaps matching TRBD1 (5 bases). Deletions cut 1 base from V and 4 bases from J, with 10 bases between. The CDR3 loop spans 14 amino acids. From germline, CDR1 is LNHDA and CDR2 SQIVND (reference sequence). The CDR3 is CASSIGGRSTEAFF. DNA for the CDR3: TGTGCCAGTAGTATAGGGGGGAGGAGCACTGAAGCTTTCTTT.

This chain connects TRBV5-6 to TRBJ2-1, with 16 bases lining up with TRBD2. This CDR3 comprises 18 residues. J was trimmed by 4 bases and V by 3 bases; bases with no gene match: 7. Germline V gene sequence: CDR1 SGHDT, CDR2 YYEEEE. CDR3 in amino acids: CASSSPGLAGGVYNEQFF. The CDR3 nucleotides read TGTGCCAGCAGCTCCCCGGGACTAGCGGGAGGGGTGTACAATGAGCAGTTCTTC.

The CDR3 nucleotides are TGTGCCAGCAGTTTAGTGGTCGCCGGAGGCGGCTACACCTTC. Translated: CASSLVVAGGGYTF. The rearrangement links TRBV2 to TRBJ1-2; D is undetermined. Germline loops: CDR1 SNHLY, CDR2 FYNNEI. V lost 5 bases and J 8 bases, leaving 18 bases between the germline ends. This CDR3 comprises 14 residues.

The chain combines TRBV6-5 with TRBJ2-1; no reliable D call. The CDR3 has 15 residues. The germline CDR1 and CDR2 sequences are MNHEY and SVGAGI. Trimming cost V 5 bases and J 0 bases, with 11 bases left between them. This CDR3 is CASSTLASSYNEQFF. For the CDR3, the DNA is TGTGCCAGCAGTACGTTAGCTAGCTCCTACAATGAGCAGTTCTTC.

The chain combines TRBV19 with TRBJ1-2, with a weak D call TRBD1 (5 bases). The V and J ends lost 3 bases and 6 bases respectively, with 11 bases between them. CDR1 and CDR2 (germline): LNHDA, SQIVND (reference sequence). The CDR3 runs 13 residues. CDR3 bases: TGTGCCAGTAGTATCTGGCAGGGCGATGGCTACACCTTC. Translating it yields CASSIWQGDGYTF.

This clone was detected a few times. The gene calls are TRBV19 and TRBJ2-7; tentatively, D is TRBD1 (5 bases). Germline CDR1 and CDR2: LNHDA and SQIVND (reference sequence). The CDR3 length is 12 residues. V was shortened by 4 bases and J by 9 bases, with 13 bases between the two germline ends. The CDR3 is CASSTGPYAQYF. In DNA, the CDR3 is TGTGCCAGTAGTACAGGGCCTTATGCGCAGTACTTC.

The chain joins TRBV6-5 to TRBJ2-1, with 7 bases lining up with TRBD1. The germline CDR1 and CDR2 sequences are MNHEY and SVGAGI. The trim removed 6 bases at V and 2 bases at J, leaving 7 bases unmatched. The CDR3 sequence is 15 residues long. The CDR3 here is CASRETGIPYNEQFF. The CDR3 region has the DNA TGTGCCAGCAGGGAGACAGGGATCCCCTACAATGAGCAGTTCTTC.

The chain uses TRBV28 and TRBJ2-3; D is unresolved. Deletions cut 7 bases from V and 4 bases from J, with 12 bases between. Germline V gives CDR1 MDHEN, CDR2 SYDVKM. This CDR3 comprises 13 residues. The CDR3 reads CASIGLAADTQYF. The CDR3 DNA reads TGTGCCAGCATAGGTCTGGCGGCAGATACGCAGTATTTT.